This TCR beta chain was observed in a study of blood T cell repertoires in COVID-19. Across the study: COVID-19 samples from acute and convalescent phases originated in the United States, Italy and Spain.

Germline lookup yields CDR1 GTSNPN and CDR2 SVGIG (reference sequence). The CDR3 has 15 residues. The V end was cut by 4 bases, the J end by 4 bases, with 17 bases between. Method: immunoSEQ multiplex PCR; TCRdb's copy keeps in-frame clones and lacks some. The repertoire consists of about 230,000 clones, with roughly nine tenths occurring once and the leading ten covering 3.5% to 4.5%. This rearrangement joins TRBV30 to TRBJ1-5; no definite D call. This clonotype was obtained from a woman aged 30 to 39 with acute COVID-19. Sequencing input: PBMCs or T cells enriched from blood (not recorded which). CDR3 residues: CAWTPRVGVNQPQHF. The CDR3 bases are TGTGCCTGGACCCCAAGGGTCGGGGTTAATCAGCCCCAGCATTTT.